What follows describes a single T cell receptor beta chain. The antigen is unknown. PCR employed 60 Vbeta and 13 Jbeta primers. Using immunoSEQ multiplex PCR, the repertoire was profiled, and TCRdb retains in-frame clones only, with some absent. The data contain about 98,000 clones, under 70% of them singletons. The data originate from a study of cytomegalovirus exposure and HLA in healthy donors. Whole-study results and caveats: What a later analysis showed was that several of the most significant clusters appeared linked to common viral pathogens.

CDR3 length: 11 amino acids. CDR1 is SNHLY and CDR2 is FYNNEI in the germline V gene. Trimming stripped 7 bases from V and 7 bases from J, with 7 bases between. The receptor comes from a man aged 45-65 years in good health and CMV-seronegative. The sample consisted of PBMCs. The chain employs TRBV2 and TRBJ2-2; D ambiguous. CDR3 in amino acids: CASTLGGELFF. The CDR3 nucleotides read TGTGCCAGCACCCTCGGCGGGGAGCTGTTTTTT. The whole variable domain, remainder taken from reference TRBV2 and TRBJ2-2, is EPEVTQTPSHQVTQMGQEVILRCVPISNHLYFYWYRQILGQKVEFLVSFYNNEISEKSEIFDDQFSVERPDGSNFTLKIRSTKLEDSAMYFCASTLGGELFFGEGSRLTVL.